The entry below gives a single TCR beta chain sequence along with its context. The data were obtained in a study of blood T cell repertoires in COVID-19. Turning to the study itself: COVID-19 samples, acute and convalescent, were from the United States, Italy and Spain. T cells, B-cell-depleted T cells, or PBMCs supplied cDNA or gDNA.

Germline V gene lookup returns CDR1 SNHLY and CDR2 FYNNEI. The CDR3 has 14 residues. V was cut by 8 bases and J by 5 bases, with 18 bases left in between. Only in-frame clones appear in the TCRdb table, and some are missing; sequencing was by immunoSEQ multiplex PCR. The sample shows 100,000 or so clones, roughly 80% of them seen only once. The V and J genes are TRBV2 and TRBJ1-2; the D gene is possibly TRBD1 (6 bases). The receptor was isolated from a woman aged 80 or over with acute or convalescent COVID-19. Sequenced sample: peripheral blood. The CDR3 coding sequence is TGTGCCAGCGGTCAACAGGGAGGGGGGTATGGCTACACCTTC. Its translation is CASGQQGGGYGYTF.